This T cell receptor beta chain derives from a study of CD8+CD57+ T cells in acquired aplastic anemia. Those patients picked for sequencing had displayed CD8+CD57+ cell expansion on flow cytometry. As a group, the patients uniformly had severe acquired aplastic anemia. Receipt of therapy had not occurred in any patient by the time of blood sampling. CDR3 size: 13 residues. Germline CDR1 SEHNR, CDR2 FQNEAQ (reference sequence). Study findings and constraints: Patients were compared with controls for CD8+ Simpson's diversity, and no significant difference emerged.

This clonotype was counted a few times. Its target is unknown. One end of the junction is discordant with germline, which a read error may explain. Genomic DNA acted as the template from which TCR beta VDJ combination and CDR3 sequence profiling were carried out. TCRdb independently ran MiXCR on the reads; one entry per CDR3 protein. The sample shows 450,000 to 600,000 distinct CDR3 sequences, over 25% of them seen only once. The source material was sorted CD4+, CD8+, or CD8+CD57+ T cells (not recorded which) from PBMCs. The rearrangement joins TRBV7-9 to TRBJ2-1; D call uncertain. This clonotype was sampled from a human donor with aplastic anemia. CDR3 region: CASSVAGPNEQFF. As DNA, the CDR3 is TGTGCCAGCAGCGTAGCCGGACCAAATGAGCAGTTCTTC.